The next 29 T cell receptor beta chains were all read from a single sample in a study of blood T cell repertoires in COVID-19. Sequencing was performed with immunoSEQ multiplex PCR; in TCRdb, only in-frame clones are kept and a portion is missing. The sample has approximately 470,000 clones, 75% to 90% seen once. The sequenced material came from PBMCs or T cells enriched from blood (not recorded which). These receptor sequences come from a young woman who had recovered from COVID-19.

The CDR3 bases are TGTGCCAGCAGTGATCCAGGACAAAACACCGGGGAGCTGTTTTTT. Translating it yields CASSDPGQNTGELFF. The chain recombines TRBV25-1 with TRBJ2-2, with D perhaps matching TRBD1 (5 bases). This CDR3 contains 15 residues. CDR1 and CDR2 (germline): MGHDK, SYGVNS. Trimming cost V 3 bases and J 2 bases, with 10 bases left between them.

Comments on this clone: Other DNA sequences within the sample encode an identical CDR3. The CDR3, as DNA: TGTGCCAGTAGTATCCGGGGGAATCAGCCCCAGCATTTT. Its protein product is CASSIRGNQPQHF. The J gene is TRBJ1-5, the V gene TRBV19; D is possibly TRBD1 (5 bases). Trimming stripped 3 bases from V and 4 bases from J, with 7 bases between. This CDR3 region has 13 residues. The germline CDR1 and CDR2 sequences are LNHDA and SQIVND (reference sequence).

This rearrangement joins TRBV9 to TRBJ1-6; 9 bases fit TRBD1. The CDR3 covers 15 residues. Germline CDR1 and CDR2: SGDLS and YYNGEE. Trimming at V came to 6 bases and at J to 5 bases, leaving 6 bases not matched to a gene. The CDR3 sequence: CASTQTGGNNSPLHF. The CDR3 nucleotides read TGTGCCAGCACCCAGACAGGGGGGAATAATTCACCCCTCCACTTT.

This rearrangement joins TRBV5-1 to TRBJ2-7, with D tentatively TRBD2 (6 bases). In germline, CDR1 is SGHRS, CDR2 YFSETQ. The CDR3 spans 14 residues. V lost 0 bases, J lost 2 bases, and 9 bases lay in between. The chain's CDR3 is CASSLASGAYEQYF. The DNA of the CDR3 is TGCGCCAGCAGCTTGGCCTCGGGGGCCTACGAGCAGTACTTC.

The CDR3 spells CASSETVTEAFF. CDR3 bases: TGTGCCAGCAGTGAGACTGTGACTGAAGCTTTCTTT. The genes are TRBV6-1 and TRBJ1-1; D is ambiguous. Trimming removed 3 bases at V and 5 bases at J, with 7 bases between. CDR1 and CDR2 from the germline V gene are MNHNS and SASEGT. The CDR3 runs to 12 residues.

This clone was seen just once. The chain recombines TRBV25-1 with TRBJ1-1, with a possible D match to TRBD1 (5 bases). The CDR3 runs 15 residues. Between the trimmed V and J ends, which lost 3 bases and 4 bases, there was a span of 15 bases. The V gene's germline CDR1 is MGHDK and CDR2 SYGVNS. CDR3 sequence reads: CASSDPGGGVTEAFF. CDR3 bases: TGTGCCAGCAGTGACCCTGGGGGAGGGGTCACTGAAGCTTTCTTT.

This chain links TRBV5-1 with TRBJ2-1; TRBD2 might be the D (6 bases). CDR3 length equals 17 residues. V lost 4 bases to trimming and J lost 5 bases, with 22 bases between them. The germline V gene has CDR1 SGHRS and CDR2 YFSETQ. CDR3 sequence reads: CASSILPGLGENNEQFF. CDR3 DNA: TGCGCCAGCAGCATCCTGCCGGGACTTGGAGAAAACAATGAGCAGTTCTTC.

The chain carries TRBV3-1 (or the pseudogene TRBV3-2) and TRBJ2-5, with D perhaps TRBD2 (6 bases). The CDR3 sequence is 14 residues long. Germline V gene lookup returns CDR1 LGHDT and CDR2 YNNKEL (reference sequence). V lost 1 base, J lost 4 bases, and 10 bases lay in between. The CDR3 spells CASSQGSRGETQYF. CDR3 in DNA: TGTGCCAGCAGCCAAGGTTCGCGGGGAGAGACCCAGTACTTC.

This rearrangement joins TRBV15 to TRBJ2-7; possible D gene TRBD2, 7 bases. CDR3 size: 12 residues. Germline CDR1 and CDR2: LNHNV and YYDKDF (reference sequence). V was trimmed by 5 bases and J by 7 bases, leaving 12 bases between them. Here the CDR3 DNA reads TGTGCCACCAGCGGGGGGGCTCAGGAGCAGTACTTC. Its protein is CATSGGAQEQYF.

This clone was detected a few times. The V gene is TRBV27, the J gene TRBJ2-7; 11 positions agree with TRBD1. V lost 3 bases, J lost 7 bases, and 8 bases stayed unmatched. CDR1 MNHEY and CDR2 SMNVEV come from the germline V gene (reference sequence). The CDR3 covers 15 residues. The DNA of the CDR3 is TGTGCCAGCAGTTTTTGGGACAGGGGGTCTCGGGAGCAGTACTTC. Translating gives CASSFWDRGSREQYF.

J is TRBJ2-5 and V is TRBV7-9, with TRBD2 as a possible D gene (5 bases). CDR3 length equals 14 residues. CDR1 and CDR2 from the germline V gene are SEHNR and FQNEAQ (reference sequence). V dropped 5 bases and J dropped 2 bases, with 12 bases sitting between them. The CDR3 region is CASSPSRWQETQYF. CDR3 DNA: TGTGCCAGCAGCCCTAGCAGATGGCAAGAGACCCAGTACTTC.

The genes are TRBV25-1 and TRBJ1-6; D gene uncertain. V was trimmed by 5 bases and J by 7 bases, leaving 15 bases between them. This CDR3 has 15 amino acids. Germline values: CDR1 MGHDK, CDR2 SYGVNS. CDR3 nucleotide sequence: TGTGCCAGCAGTCCCCCCGGGGTATTAAATTCACCCCTCCACTTT. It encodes CASSPPGVLNSPLHF.

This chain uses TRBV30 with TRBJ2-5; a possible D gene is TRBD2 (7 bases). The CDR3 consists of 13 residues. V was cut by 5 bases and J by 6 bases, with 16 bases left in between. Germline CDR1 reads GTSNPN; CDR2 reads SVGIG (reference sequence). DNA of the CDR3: TGTGCCTGGCACTTGGGGGGGGCGAAGACCCAGTACTTC. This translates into CAWHLGGAKTQYF.

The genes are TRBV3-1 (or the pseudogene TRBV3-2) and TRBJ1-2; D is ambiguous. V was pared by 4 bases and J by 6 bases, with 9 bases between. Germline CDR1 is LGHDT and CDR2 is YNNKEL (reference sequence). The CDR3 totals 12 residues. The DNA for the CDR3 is TGTGCCAGCAGCCCGAGGAGAAATGGCTACACCTTC. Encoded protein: CASSPRRNGYTF.

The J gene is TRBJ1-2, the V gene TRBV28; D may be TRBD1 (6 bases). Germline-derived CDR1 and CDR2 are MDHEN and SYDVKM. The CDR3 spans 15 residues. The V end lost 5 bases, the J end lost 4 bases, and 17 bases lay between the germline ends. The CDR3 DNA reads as TGTGCCAGCAGTCCAAAAGCAGGGGCGGGCTATGGCTACACCTTC. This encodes CASSPKAGAGYGYTF.

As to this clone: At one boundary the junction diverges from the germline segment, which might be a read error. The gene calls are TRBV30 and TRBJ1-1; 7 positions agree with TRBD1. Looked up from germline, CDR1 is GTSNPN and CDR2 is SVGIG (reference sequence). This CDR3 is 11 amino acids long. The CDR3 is CAWGGETGSLF. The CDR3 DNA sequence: TGTGCCTGGGGGGGGGAGACAGGGTCCCTATTT.

This CDR3 reads CSVVFRLLDNEQFF. CDR3 nucleotide sequence: TGCAGCGTTGTGTTCAGGTTGTTAGACAATGAGCAGTTCTTC. The J gene is TRBJ2-1, the V gene TRBV29-1, with D hard to call. This CDR3 region has 14 residues. V lost 4 bases, J lost 5 bases, and 15 bases lay in between. Germline-derived CDR1 and CDR2 are SQVTM and ANQGSEA.

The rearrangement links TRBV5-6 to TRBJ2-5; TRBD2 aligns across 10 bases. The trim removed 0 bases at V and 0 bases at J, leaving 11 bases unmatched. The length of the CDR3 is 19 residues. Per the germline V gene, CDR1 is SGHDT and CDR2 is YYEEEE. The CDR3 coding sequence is TGTGCCAGCAGCTTGGGTGGGTGGCTAGCGGGGGCCTACCAAGAGACCCAGTACTTC. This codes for CASSLGGWLAGAYQETQYF.

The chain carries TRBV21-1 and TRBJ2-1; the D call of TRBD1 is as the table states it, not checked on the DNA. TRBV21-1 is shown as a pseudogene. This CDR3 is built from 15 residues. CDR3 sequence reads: CASSGQGVAYNEQFF. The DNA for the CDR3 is TGTGCCAGCAGCGGACAGGGGGTCGCCTACAATGAGCAGTTCTTC.

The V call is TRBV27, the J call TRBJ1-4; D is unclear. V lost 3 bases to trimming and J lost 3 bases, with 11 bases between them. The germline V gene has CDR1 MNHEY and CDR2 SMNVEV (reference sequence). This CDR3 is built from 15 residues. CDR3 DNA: TGTGCCAGCAGTTTTGGCGGGGATGCTAATGAAAAACTGTTTTTT. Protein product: CASSFGGDANEKLFF.

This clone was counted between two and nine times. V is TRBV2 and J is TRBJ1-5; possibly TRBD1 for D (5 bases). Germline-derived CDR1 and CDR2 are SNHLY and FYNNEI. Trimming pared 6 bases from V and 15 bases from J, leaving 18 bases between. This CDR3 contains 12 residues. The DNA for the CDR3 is TGTGCCAGCAGCTATAGTTTGGGGGGATTGCATTTT. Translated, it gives CASSYSLGGLHF.

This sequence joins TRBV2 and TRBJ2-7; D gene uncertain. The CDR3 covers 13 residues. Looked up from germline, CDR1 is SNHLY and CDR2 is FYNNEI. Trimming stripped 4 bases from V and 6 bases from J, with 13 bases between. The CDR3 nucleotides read TGTGCCAGCAGTGGAGCAGAGTCGTCCGAGCAGTACTTC. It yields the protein CASSGAESSEQYF.

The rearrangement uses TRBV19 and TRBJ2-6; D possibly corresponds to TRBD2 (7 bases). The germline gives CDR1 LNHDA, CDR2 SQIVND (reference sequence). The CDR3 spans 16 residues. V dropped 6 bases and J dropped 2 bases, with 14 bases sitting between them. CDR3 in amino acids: CASRMGRGTGANVLTF. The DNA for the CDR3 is TGTGCCAGTAGAATGGGGAGGGGGACTGGGGCCAACGTCCTGACTTTC.

The CDR3 DNA sequence: TGCGCCAGCAGCTTATTAACAGGGGACGGATCACCCCTCCACTTT. Residues: CASSLLTGDGSPLHF. The chain combines TRBV5-1 with TRBJ1-6, with TRBD1 identical over 7 bases. Per germline, CDR1 SGHRS and CDR2 YFSETQ. The CDR3 has 15 residues. The junction had 9 bases not matched to a gene; V was cut back by 2 bases and J by 10 bases.

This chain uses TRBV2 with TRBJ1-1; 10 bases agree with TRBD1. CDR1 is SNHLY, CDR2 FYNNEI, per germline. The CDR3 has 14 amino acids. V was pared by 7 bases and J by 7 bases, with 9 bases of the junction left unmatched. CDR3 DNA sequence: TGTGCCAGCACTAAAACCGGACAGGGGGGTGAAGCTTTCTTT. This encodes CASTKTGQGGEAFF.

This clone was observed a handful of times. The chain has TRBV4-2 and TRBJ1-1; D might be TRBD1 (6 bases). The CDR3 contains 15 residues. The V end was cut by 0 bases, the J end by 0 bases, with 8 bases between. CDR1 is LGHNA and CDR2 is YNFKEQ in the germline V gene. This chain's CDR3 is CASSQDRGMNTEAFF. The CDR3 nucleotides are TGTGCCAGCAGCCAAGACAGGGGAATGAACACTGAAGCTTTCTTT.

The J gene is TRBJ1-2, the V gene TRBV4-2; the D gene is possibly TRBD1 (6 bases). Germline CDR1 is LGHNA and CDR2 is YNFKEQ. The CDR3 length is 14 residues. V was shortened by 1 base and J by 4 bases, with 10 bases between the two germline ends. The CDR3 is CASSQGTVVYGYTF. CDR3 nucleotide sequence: TGTGCCAGCAGCCAAGGGACAGTTGTCTATGGCTACACCTTC.

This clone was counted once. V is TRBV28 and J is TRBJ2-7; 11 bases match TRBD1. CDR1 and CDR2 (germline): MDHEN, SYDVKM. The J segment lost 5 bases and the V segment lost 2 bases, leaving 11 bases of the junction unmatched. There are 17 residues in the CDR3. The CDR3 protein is CASSLPAGQGALHEQYF. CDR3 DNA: TGTGCCAGCAGTTTACCCGCAGGACAGGGGGCTCTCCACGAGCAGTACTTC. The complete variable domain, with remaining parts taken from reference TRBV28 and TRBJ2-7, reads DVKVTQSSRYLVKRTGEKVFLECVQDMDHENMFWYRQDPGLGLRLIYFSYDVKMKEKGDIPEGYSVSREKKERFSLILESASTNQTSMYLCASSLPAGQGALHEQYFGPGTRLTVT.

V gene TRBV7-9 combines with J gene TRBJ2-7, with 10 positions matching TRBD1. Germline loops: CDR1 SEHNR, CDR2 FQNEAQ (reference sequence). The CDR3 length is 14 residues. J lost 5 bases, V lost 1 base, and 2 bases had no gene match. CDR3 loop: CASSLGQGANEQYF. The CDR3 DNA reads TGTGCCAGCAGCTTAGGACAGGGGGCAAACGAGCAGTACTTC.